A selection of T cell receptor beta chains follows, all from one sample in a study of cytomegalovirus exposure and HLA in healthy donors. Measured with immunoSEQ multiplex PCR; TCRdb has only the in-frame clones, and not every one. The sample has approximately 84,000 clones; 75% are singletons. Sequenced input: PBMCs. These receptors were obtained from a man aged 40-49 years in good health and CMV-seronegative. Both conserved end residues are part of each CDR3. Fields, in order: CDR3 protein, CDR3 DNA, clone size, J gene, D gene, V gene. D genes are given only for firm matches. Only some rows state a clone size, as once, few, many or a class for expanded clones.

CAWSVAAGELFF	TGTGCCTGGAGTGTAGCCGCCGGGGAGCTGTTTTTT	.	TRBJ2-2	.	TRBV30
CASSHGQSNQPQHF	TGTGCCAGCAGCCATGGACAGAGTAATCAGCCCCAGCATTTT	.	TRBJ1-5	.	TRBV5-8
CASSGQGDGTEAFF	TGCGCCAGCAGCGGACAGGGGGACGGCACTGAAGCTTTCTTT	.	TRBJ1-1	TRBD1	TRBV5-1
CASNPGTDTQYF	TGTGCCAGCAATCCCGGCACAGATACGCAGTATTTT	.	TRBJ2-3	.	TRBV2
CSVGQDEQYF	TGCAGCGTCGGACAGGACGAGCAGTACTTC	.	TRBJ2-7	TRBD1	TRBV29-1
CASSTRDTGELFF	TGTGCCAGTAGTACCCGGGACACCGGGGAGCTGTTTTTT	.	TRBJ2-2	.	TRBV19
CASSPEGRGPYF	TGCGCCAGCAGCCCGGAGGGGAGGGGTCCGTATTTT	.	TRBJ2-3	TRBD2	TRBV5-1
CASRAVPGNTIYF	TGTGCCAGTAGAGCGGTCCCTGGAAACACCATATATTTT	once	TRBJ1-3	.	TRBV19
CASETGVSQPQHF	TGTGCCAGCGAGACAGGGGTCAGCCAGCCCCAGCATTTT	.	TRBJ1-5	TRBD1	TRBV2
CASSLSTQGASQPQHF	TGTGCCAGCAGCCTAAGTACCCAGGGTGCCAGTCAGCCCCAGCATTTT	.	TRBJ1-5	.	TRBV7-8
CASSPPGQLFYGYTF	TGTGCCAGCTCTCCCCCCGGACAGTTATTCTATGGCTACACCTTC	.	TRBJ1-2	.	TRBV18
CASSSASAVYEQYF	TGTGCCAGTAGTAGCGCAAGTGCTGTATACGAGCAGTACTTC	.	TRBJ2-7	.	TRBV19
CAISGTGTDTEAFF	TGTGCCATCAGTGGAACAGGGACCGACACTGAAGCTTTCTTT	.	TRBJ1-1	.	TRBV10-3
CASSQDGTGPYEQYF	TGTGCCAGCAGCCAAGATGGGACAGGGCCGTACGAGCAGTACTTC	.	TRBJ2-7	TRBD1	TRBV4-2
CASSPQGLGNQPQHF	TGTGCCAGCAGTCCACAGGGCCTTGGCAATCAGCCCCAGCATTTT	.	TRBJ1-5	.	TRBV6-5
CASSPKRDRGGSGNTIYF	TGTGCCAGCAGCCCGAAACGGGACAGGGGGGGCTCTGGAAACACCATATATTTT	few	TRBJ1-3	TRBD1	TRBV7-8
CASSQEAVGYTF	TGTGCCAGCAGCCAAGAAGCGGTTGGCTACACCTTC	.	TRBJ1-2	.	TRBV14
CASSARGLLEKLFF	TGTGCCAGCAGTGCCAGGGGGTTACTTGAAAAACTGTTTTTT	few	TRBJ1-4	TRBD1	TRBV2
CAWSVLAGEETQYF	TGTGCCTGGAGTGTACTAGCGGGGGAAGAGACCCAGTACTTC	.	TRBJ2-5	TRBD2	TRBV30
CASSPGLAFVDEQFF	TGCGCCAGCAGTCCGGGACTAGCGTTCGTCGATGAGCAGTTCTTC	.	TRBJ2-1	TRBD2	TRBV4-1
CASSISPENTEAFF	TGTGCCAGCAGCATCAGTCCCGAGAACACTGAAGCTTTCTTT	.	TRBJ1-1	.	TRBV9
CASSSDRIYGYTF	TGTGCCAGCAGCTCGGACAGGATCTATGGCTACACCTTC	few	TRBJ1-2	TRBD1	TRBV5-8
CASRYPGGRNQPQHF	TGTGCCAGCAGATACCCAGGGGGCAGGAATCAGCCCCAGCATTTT	.	TRBJ1-5	TRBD1	TRBV27
CASSSAGTTVYEQYF	TGTGCCAGCAGTTCGGCCGGGACTACCGTCTACGAGCAGTACTTC	.	TRBJ2-7	TRBD2	TRBV6-5
CASSGTGHVDEKLFF	TGTGCCAGCAGTGGAACAGGTCACGTTGATGAAAAACTGTTTTTT	.	TRBJ1-4	.	TRBV6-1
CASSSRGSTGYTF	TGTGCCAGCAGCTCCAGGGGGAGTACTGGCTACACCTTC	.	TRBJ1-2	TRBD1	TRBV5-6
CASSLSVGSTEAFF	TGCGCCAGCAGCTTGAGTGTCGGGAGTACTGAAGCTTTCTTT	.	TRBJ1-1	.	TRBV5-1
CASSLGQGNTEAFF	TGTGCCAGCAGTTTGGGACAGGGGAACACTGAAGCTTTCTTT	.	TRBJ1-1	TRBD1	TRBV27
CASSLGVRSSTDTQYF	TGTGCCAGCAGCTTGGGTGTTAGATCAAGCACAGATACGCAGTATTTT	.	TRBJ2-3	.	TRBV5-4
CASSSPPYSYTGELFF	TGTGCCAGCAGCTCCCCCCCATACTCCTACACCGGGGAGCTGTTTTTT	.	TRBJ2-2	.	TRBV7-8
CASSWRGQLGTEAFF	TGTGCCAGCAGTTGGAGGGGGCAGCTGGGCACTGAAGCTTTCTTT	.	TRBJ1-1	TRBD1	TRBV27
CASSGGTGGNQPQHF	TGTGCCAGCAGTGGGGGGACAGGGGGCAATCAGCCCCAGCATTTT	.	TRBJ1-5	TRBD1	TRBV2
CASSGGTGKYF	TGTGCCAGCAGTGGGGGGACAGGGAAGTACTTC	.	TRBJ2-7	TRBD1	TRBV2
CASSFTGVDEKLFF	TGTGCCAGCAGTTTTACGGGGGTAGATGAAAAACTGTTTTTT	.	TRBJ1-4	.	TRBV27
CASSIGQPSTQPQHF	TGTGCCAGTAGTATAGGACAGCCCTCGACTCAGCCCCAGCATTTT	once	TRBJ1-5	.	TRBV19
CASSTAEAFF	TGTGCCAGCAGTACGGCTGAAGCTTTCTTT	.	TRBJ1-1	.	TRBV2
CASSNTYEQYF	TGTGCCAGCAGCAATACCTACGAGCAGTACTTC	.	TRBJ2-7	.	TRBV5-4
CASSYRDRGNTEAFF	TGTGCCAGCAGTTACCGGGACAGGGGGAACACTGAAGCTTTCTTT	few	TRBJ1-1	TRBD1	TRBV6-5
CASSPHTYEQYF	TGTGCCAGCAGCCCTCACACCTACGAGCAGTACTTC	few	TRBJ2-7	.	TRBV7-8
CASREVGANTGELFF	TGCGCCAGCAGGGAAGTAGGAGCGAACACCGGGGAGCTGTTTTTT	.	TRBJ2-2	.	TRBV5-1
CAWSRGLGAETQYF	TGTGCCTGGAGTCGGGGACTAGGCGCAGAGACCCAGTACTTC	.	TRBJ2-5	TRBD2	TRBV30
CASSPRDRDEKLFF	TGTGCCAGCAGTCCCCGGGACAGGGATGAAAAACTGTTTTTT	.	TRBJ1-4	TRBD1	TRBV28
CASSSGGGAREYEQYF	TGTGCCAGCAGCTCAGGCGGGGGGGCGCGGGAATACGAGCAGTACTTC	.	TRBJ2-7	TRBD2	TRBV13
CASSRNQGTNEKLFF	TGCGCCAGCAGCCGGAACCAGGGAACTAATGAAAAACTGTTTTTT	.	TRBJ1-4	.	TRBV5-1
CASSGGRQETQYF	TGTGCCAGCTCGGGGGGGCGACAAGAGACCCAGTACTTC	.	TRBJ2-5	TRBD2	TRBV7-8
CASSPRLASSQETQYF	TGCGCCAGCAGTCCTCGACTAGCGAGTTCACAAGAGACCCAGTACTTC	.	TRBJ2-5	TRBD2	TRBV23-1